This T cell receptor beta chain stems from a study of CXCR3-negative and CXCR3-positive naive CD8 T cells. Findings of the study overall: Post-cryopreservation CXCR3 expression was partly diminished, and the bulk of assays employed fresh PBMCs. TCR strength was inferred from TRB CDR3 properties, while surface CD5 was comparable between naive subsets.

CDR3 size: 14 residues. In preparing the TRB cDNA libraries, 5' RACE with UMI labels was used. TCRdb reanalyzed the 5' RACE reads and collapses them to one entry per CDR3 protein, without DNA. The ten most abundant clones cover more than 1% of a sample with 8,000 to 10,000 distinct CDR3 sequences. This clonotype is identified as medium-sized from frequency. Its antigen is not identified. Each CD8+ T cell subset was flow-sorted in triplicate. Every sort contained 300,000 or so cells. The chain recombines TRBV12-3 or TRBV12-4 with TRBJ2-2. Source material: naive CXCR3- CD8+ T cells from blood. The subset: CD45RO-CCR7+CD27+CD95- naive CD8+ T cells lacking CXCR3 (TNR3-). The TCR originated in a human donor in good health. Some clones in this sample may be carry-over from other donors' samples. The CDR3 reads CASSDDVSAGELFF.